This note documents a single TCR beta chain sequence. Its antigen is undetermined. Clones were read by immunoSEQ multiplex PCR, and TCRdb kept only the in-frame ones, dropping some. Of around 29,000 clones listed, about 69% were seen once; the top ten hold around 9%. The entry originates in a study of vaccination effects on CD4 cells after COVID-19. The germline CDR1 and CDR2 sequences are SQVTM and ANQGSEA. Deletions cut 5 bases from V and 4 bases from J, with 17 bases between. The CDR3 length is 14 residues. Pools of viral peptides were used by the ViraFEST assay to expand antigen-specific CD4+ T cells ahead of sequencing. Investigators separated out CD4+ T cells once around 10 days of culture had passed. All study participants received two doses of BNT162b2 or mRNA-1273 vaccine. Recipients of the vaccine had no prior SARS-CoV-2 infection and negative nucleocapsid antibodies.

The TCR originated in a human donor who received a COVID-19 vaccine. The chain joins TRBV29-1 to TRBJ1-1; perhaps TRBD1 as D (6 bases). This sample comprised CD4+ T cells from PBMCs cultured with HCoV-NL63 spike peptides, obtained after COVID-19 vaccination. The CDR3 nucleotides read TGCAGCGTTCGGGGGGGGCCGGGGAGCACTGAAGCTTTCTTT. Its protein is CSVRGGPGSTEAFF.